One sample yielded the 30 T cell receptor beta chains listed below, sequenced in a study of blood T cell repertoires in COVID-19. Data came from immunoSEQ multiplex PCR; TCRdb stores just in-frame clones and leaves some out. The table includes fewer than 55,000 clones, around four fifths detected once. The sequencing input was peripheral blood. The source is a man in his 70s with active COVID-19.

The V gene is TRBV5-1, the J gene TRBJ1-1; D perhaps matches TRBD1 (5 bases). V was trimmed by 0 bases and J by 7 bases, leaving 10 bases between them. Per germline, CDR1 SGHRS and CDR2 YFSETQ. This CDR3 comprises 13 residues. The CDR3 region is CASSLEFQGEAFF. In DNA, the CDR3 is TGCGCCAGCAGCTTGGAGTTTCAGGGTGAAGCTTTCTTT.

The J gene is TRBJ2-2, the V gene TRBV7-9; 9 bases line up with TRBD2. Germline V lookup: CDR1 SEHNR, CDR2 FQNEAQ (reference sequence). The CDR3 covers 15 residues. Trimming took 2 bases from V and 6 from J; bases not matched to a gene: 4. The CDR3 reads CASSLNLAGSGELFF. In DNA form, the CDR3 reads TGTGCCAGCAGCTTAAATCTAGCGGGGTCCGGGGAGCTGTTTTTT.

This rearrangement joins TRBV6-2 or TRBV6-3 to TRBJ2-1; possibly TRBD2 for D (6 bases). CDR1 is MNHEY, CDR2 SVGEGT, per germline. The V end lost 2 bases, the J end lost 3 bases, and 14 bases lay between the germline ends. The CDR3 length is 16 residues. In nucleotides, the CDR3 is TGTGCCAGCAGTTACGGGGGACCCGGGGGCTACAATGAGCAGTTCTTC. This translates into CASSYGGPGGYNEQFF.

There are a few counts of this clone. The chain recombines TRBV10-3 with TRBJ1-5; a weak D match, TRBD1 (5 bases). Germline values: CDR1 ENHRY, CDR2 SYGVKD. The length of the CDR3 is 13 residues. The germline V and J ends were trimmed by 0 bases and 8 bases, with 8 bases remaining between them. CDR3 protein: CAISESGAKPQHF. For the CDR3, the DNA is TGTGCCATCAGTGAGTCAGGGGCTAAGCCCCAGCATTTT.

The chain carries TRBV7-8 and TRBJ2-1; TRBD2 aligns across 13 bases. Losses at the gene ends were 5 bases for V and 6 bases for J; bases not matched to a gene: 13. The V gene's germline CDR1 is SGHVS and CDR2 FQNEAQ. The CDR3 totals 18 residues. Here the CDR3 DNA reads TGTGCCAGCAGCCAACTGACTAGCGGGGGGACATTTGCCAATGAGCAGTTCTTC. Amino acids: CASSQLTSGGTFANEQFF.

The chain joins TRBV4-2 to TRBJ2-3, with TRBD2 matching 10 bases. The CDR3 totals 18 residues. Germline V gene lookup returns CDR1 LGHNA and CDR2 YNFKEQ. Trimming at V came to 7 bases and at J to 7 bases, leaving 20 bases not matched to a gene. The CDR3 DNA is TGTGCCAGCACCAGAAGCCCCGGACTAGCGGAGGGGGGAAATACGCAGTATTTT. Protein: CASTRSPGLAEGGNTQYF.

The chain has TRBV3-1 (or the pseudogene TRBV3-2) and TRBJ1-1, with 8 bases matching TRBD1. The CDR3 covers 16 residues. Trimming took 1 base from V and 6 from J; bases not matched to a gene: 10. Per the germline V gene, CDR1 is LGHDT and CDR2 is YNNKEL (reference sequence). CDR3 amino acids: CASSQVGRTGISEAFF. CDR3 nucleotide sequence: TGTGCCAGCAGCCAAGTCGGAAGGACAGGGATTTCTGAAGCTTTCTTT.

The chain combines TRBV27 with TRBJ2-4; the D gene is possibly TRBD1 (5 bases). Germline V gives CDR1 MNHEY, CDR2 SMNVEV (reference sequence). Trimming stripped 6 bases from V and 1 base from J, with 16 bases between. The CDR3 totals 16 residues. The CDR3 is CASRAQGTIAKNIQYF. DNA of the CDR3: TGTGCCAGCAGAGCTCAGGGCACGATCGCCAAAAACATTCAGTACTTC.

This clone was found once. V gene TRBV2 combines with J gene TRBJ1-1; D gene uncertain. V dropped 4 bases and J dropped 0 bases, with 9 bases sitting between them. The CDR3 is 14 amino acids. Germline lookup yields CDR1 SNHLY and CDR2 FYNNEI. CDR3 sequence reads: CASSVEGLNTEAFF. For the CDR3, the DNA is TGTGCCAGCAGTGTAGAGGGTCTGAACACTGAAGCTTTCTTT.

The rearrangement uses TRBV7-8 and TRBJ2-7, with 10 nucleotides matching TRBD1. The CDR3 extends over 13 amino acids. CDR1 is SGHVS, CDR2 FQNEAQ, per germline. V dropped 4 bases and J dropped 6; count of bases not matched to a gene: 3. The CDR3 DNA sequence: TGTGCCAGCAGCTCGACAGGGGGCCTCGAGCAGTACTTC. This sequence encodes CASSSTGGLEQYF.

This clone has only a few counts. The genes are TRBV3-1 (or the pseudogene TRBV3-2) and TRBJ1-2; D is undetermined. Trimming shortened V by 5 bases and J by 3 bases, and 7 bases separated the two germline ends. Germline V gene sequence: CDR1 LGHDT, CDR2 YNNKEL (reference sequence). There are 12 residues in the CDR3. The CDR3 DNA reads TGTGCCAGCAGCGTCGGGTACTATGGCTACACCTTC. Its translation is CASSVGYYGYTF.

The CDR3 loop reads CASSRQGAYTEAFF. DNA for the CDR3: TGTGCCAGCAGTCGACAGGGGGCGTATACTGAAGCTTTCTTT. The chain carries TRBV28 and TRBJ1-1; TRBD1 agrees at 10 bases. The J segment lost 5 bases and the V segment lost 5 bases, leaving 5 bases of the junction unmatched. Germline CDR1 and CDR2: MDHEN and SYDVKM. The CDR3 sequence is 14 residues long.

The gene calls are TRBV5-5 and TRBJ2-7; a possible D gene is TRBD2 (6 bases). CDR3 length: 13 amino acids. The germline V gene encodes CDR1 SGHKS and CDR2 YYEKEE (reference sequence). Trimming pared 3 bases from V and 3 bases from J, leaving 10 bases between. DNA for the CDR3: TGTGCCAGCAGCTGGAGGGACGGCTACGAGCAGTACTTC. Protein product: CASSWRDGYEQYF. Using reference TRBV5-5 and TRBJ2-7 for the parts outside the CDR3, the full variable domain is DAGVTQSPTHLIKTRGQQVTLRCSPISGHKSVSWYQQVLGQGPQFIFQYYEKEERGRGNFPDRFSARQFPNYSSELNVNALLLGDSALYLCASSWRDGYEQYFGPGTRLTVT.

This clone came up a few times. This rearrangement joins TRBV5-4 to TRBJ2-5; tentative D call: TRBD2 (6 bases). The germline V and J ends were trimmed by 1 base and 2 bases, with 12 bases remaining between them. The CDR3 is made up of 15 amino acids. Germline values: CDR1 SGHNT, CDR2 YYREEE (reference sequence). CDR3 region: CASSLKSGGQETQYF. Here the CDR3 DNA reads TGTGCCAGCAGCTTGAAGTCCGGGGGACAAGAGACCCAGTACTTC. Full variable domain (missing parts from reference TRBV5-4 and TRBJ2-5): ETGVTQSPTHLIKTRGQQVTLRCSSQSGHNTVSWYQQALGQGPQFIFQYYREEENGRGNFPPRFSGLQFPNYSSELNVNALELDDSALYLCASSLKSGGQETQYFGPGTRLLVL.

V gene TRBV6-5 combines with J gene TRBJ1-6; a weak D match, TRBD1 (6 bases). V shed 2 bases and J shed 7 bases, with 9 bases lying between them. This CDR3 spans 14 amino acids. Looked up from germline, CDR1 is MNHEY and CDR2 is SVGAGI. CDR3 loop: CASSYGQGNSPLHF. The CDR3 bases are TGTGCCAGCAGTTACGGGCAGGGGAATTCACCCCTCCACTTT.

The CDR3 DNA follows: TGTGCCAGCTCACGCGAGAACCTCCAGGTCCGGTACACTGAAGCTTTCTTT. It is translated as CASSRENLQVRYTEAFF. The chain employs TRBV18 and TRBJ1-1, with D hard to call. The germline gives CDR1 KGHSH, CDR2 LQKENI. This CDR3 contains 17 residues. Trimming took 4 bases from V and 3 from J, leaving 21 bases between them.

V gene TRBV9 combines with J gene TRBJ1-3, with TRBD1 matching 7 bases. The CDR3 is made up of 14 amino acids. Losses at the gene ends were 3 bases for V and 3 bases for J; bases not matched to a gene: 3. The germline gives CDR1 SGDLS, CDR2 YYNGEE. The CDR3 DNA is TGTGCCAGCAGCGGACAGGGAAGTGGAAACACCATATATTTT. It encodes CASSGQGSGNTIYF.

V gene TRBV9 combines with J gene TRBJ1-3; 9 bases line up with TRBD1. The germline gives CDR1 SGDLS, CDR2 YYNGEE. The CDR3 extends over 16 amino acids. With 2 bases clipped from V and 3 bases from J, the junction kept 6 bases outside the gene matches. The CDR3 reads CASSVEDRGGGNTIYF. The CDR3 DNA follows: TGTGCCAGCAGCGTGGAAGACAGGGGGGGTGGAAACACCATATATTTT.

V and J are TRBV7-2 and TRBJ1-2; TRBD1 is a possible D gene (5 bases). Deletions cut 1 base from V and 5 bases from J, with 8 bases between. Germline values: CDR1 SGHTA, CDR2 FQGNSA. The CDR3 is made up of 13 amino acids. CDR3 DNA sequence: TGTGCCAGCAGCTTAGTTGCAGGGTATGGCTACACCTTC. Protein product: CASSLVAGYGYTF. Complete variable domain (other parts from reference TRBV7-2 and TRBJ1-2): GAGVSQSPSNKVTEKGKDVELRCDPISGHTALYWYRQSLGQGLEFLIYFQGNSAPDKSGLPSDRFSAERTGGSVSTLTIQRTQQEDSAVYLCASSLVAGYGYTFGSGTRLTVV.

The chain has TRBV5-6 and TRBJ1-2, with D possibly matching TRBD1 (6 bases). V was clipped by 0 bases and J by 6 bases, with 15 bases between them. Germline lookup yields CDR1 SGHDT and CDR2 YYEEEE. The CDR3 has 15 residues. CDR3 sequence reads: CASSLAGTSDNGYTF. CDR3 DNA: TGTGCCAGCAGCTTGGCGGGGACATCGGATAATGGCTACACCTTC.

This chain uses TRBV24-1 with TRBJ2-2; D is possibly TRBD1 (5 bases). Per the germline V gene, CDR1 is KGHDR and CDR2 is SFDVKD. The CDR3 loop spans 15 amino acids. Trimming stripped 3 bases from V and 4 bases from J, with 11 bases between. Written as DNA, the CDR3 is TGTGCCACCAGTGATCCGACAGTTACCACCGGGGAGCTGTTTTTT. Amino acid sequence: CATSDPTVTTGELFF.

CDR3 DNA sequence: TGTGCCAGCTCACCACTCCCGGAGGGAAAACTGTTTTTT. Translating it yields CASSPLPEGKLFF. This rearrangement joins TRBV18 to TRBJ1-4, with unresolved D. The CDR3 length is 13 residues. In germline, CDR1 is KGHSH, CDR2 LQKENI. The V end was cut by 1 base, the J end by 10 bases, with 10 bases between.

CDR3 protein: CASTWTATYGYTF. DNA of the CDR3: TGTGCCAGCACCTGGACAGCGACTTATGGCTACACCTTC. This rearrangement joins TRBV12-3 or TRBV12-4 to TRBJ1-2; D is possibly TRBD1 (6 bases). Trimming shortened V by 7 bases and J by 5 bases, and 14 bases separated the two germline ends. There are 13 residues in the CDR3.

V and J are TRBV5-1 and TRBJ2-2; 8 positions match TRBD2. V lost 4 bases to trimming and J lost 7 bases; unmatched junction nucleotides: 0. Germline V gene data show CDR1 as SGHRS and CDR2 as YFSETQ. CDR3 length equals 12 residues. CDR3 DNA: TGCGCCAGCAGCAGCGGGAGCGGGGAGCTGTTTTTT. This gives the protein CASSSGSGELFF.

The chain carries TRBV9 and TRBJ2-5; 7 nucleotides match TRBD2. This CDR3 has 18 amino acids. CDR1 SGDLS and CDR2 YYNGEE come from the germline V gene. With 0 bases clipped from V and 2 bases from J, the junction kept 13 bases outside the gene matches. This CDR3 reads CASSVADWSSGRQETQYF. CDR3 in DNA: TGTGCCAGCAGCGTAGCTGATTGGAGTAGCGGGCGACAAGAGACCCAGTACTTC.

The chain employs TRBV18 and TRBJ1-5; no definite D call. The CDR3 totals 14 residues. Germline CDR1 is KGHSH and CDR2 is LQKENI. V was trimmed by 3 bases and J by 4 bases, leaving 10 bases between them. The CDR3, as DNA: TGTGCCAGCTCACCCGCCGGGTATAATCAGCCCCAGCATTTT. Its translation is CASSPAGYNQPQHF.

The chain uses TRBV5-1 and TRBJ2-3; 13 positions match TRBD2. V trimming: 3 bases; J trimming: 2 bases; junction bases outside the gene matches: 9. Germline CDR1 reads SGHRS; CDR2 reads YFSETQ. This CDR3 region has 18 residues. This chain's CDR3 is CASSYGLAGARVTDTQYF. CDR3 DNA sequence: TGCGCCAGCAGCTATGGACTAGCGGGGGCTCGTGTCACAGATACGCAGTATTTT.

This clone was counted between two and nine times. The V and J genes are TRBV7-9 and TRBJ1-6; D is undetermined. Germline loops: CDR1 SEHNR, CDR2 FQNEAQ (reference sequence). V was clipped by 2 bases and J by 7 bases, with 3 bases between them. The CDR3 extends over 12 amino acids. The CDR3 reads CASSLRNSPLHF. The CDR3 DNA is TGTGCCAGCAGCTTACGGAATTCACCCCTCCACTTT.

V gene TRBV5-1 combines with J gene TRBJ2-1; 8 bases agree with TRBD2. CDR1 SGHRS and CDR2 YFSETQ come from the germline V gene. There are 16 residues in the CDR3. V was pared by 2 bases and J by 4 bases, with 8 bases of the junction left unmatched. The CDR3 DNA reads TGCGCCAGCAGCTTATTAGCGGGGACAAGGTACAATGAGCAGTTCTTC. It translates to CASSLLAGTRYNEQFF.

The CDR3 DNA reads as TGTGCCAGCAGACCTACCGGGACAGGGGCCGGGGCCAACGTCCTGACTTTC. It codes for CASRPTGTGAGANVLTF. The J gene is TRBJ2-6, the V gene TRBV6-4; TRBD1 agrees at 10 bases. CDR1 and CDR2 (germline): MRHNA, SNTAGT. Trimming at V came to 6 bases and at J to 4 bases, leaving 9 bases not matched to a gene. CDR3 length equals 17 residues.